This TCR beta chain originates from a study of cytotoxic CD8 clonotypes in ibrutinib-treated CLL. As to this clone: Its cognate antigen is unknown.

Sequencing used immunoSEQ multiplex PCR; TCRdb keeps in-frame clones, though not all of them. The table has some 140,000 clones, 85% to 95% seen once. Overall study findings and caveats: Higher clonality was seen at ibrutinib response and a return toward baseline at progression. Baseline values of clonality outstripped age-matched healthy donors and followed circulating CD8+ T-cell counts.

The germline V and J ends were trimmed by 3 bases and 2 bases, with 8 bases remaining between them. CDR3 size: 14 residues. Germline-derived CDR1 and CDR2 are LNHDA and SQIVND (reference sequence). This TCR was sampled from a human donor with chronic lymphocytic leukemia. The starting material was PBMCs, obtained after 12 months of ibrutinib treatment. V usage is TRBV19 and J usage is TRBJ2-1, with D uncertain. In nucleotides, the CDR3 is TGTGCCAGTAGTATGCTGGCGGCCTACAATGAGCAGTTCTTC. It is translated as CASSMLAAYNEQFF.